This T cell receptor beta chain was identified during a study of blood T cell repertoires in COVID-19. As for the study in general: Acute and convalescent COVID-19 specimens originated in the United States, Italy and Spain. Sample material is recorded as cDNA or gDNA derived from T cells, B-cell-depleted T cells, or PBMCs.

This CDR3 has 13 amino acids. V was shortened by 4 bases and J by 5 bases, with 13 bases between the two germline ends. From germline, CDR1 is SGHNT and CDR2 YYREEE (reference sequence). Original processing methods: Researchers report that nucleated cell counts were estimated from reference gene primer amplification. TCRdb's copy holds only in-frame clones and misses some; the assay was immunoSEQ multiplex PCR. The V and J calls and clone size come from that table; D and trimming were worked out from the DNA. The sample consists of about 240,000 clones, around 86% of them appearing once. The chain carries TRBV5-4 and TRBJ2-7; D unclear. Material for sequencing was peripheral blood. The receptor's source is a man aged 25-40 years who had recovered from COVID-19. CDR3 region: CASSPALLNEQYF. Here the CDR3 DNA reads TGTGCCAGCAGCCCCGCACTCCTGAACGAGCAGTACTTC.